What follows are 10 T cell receptor beta chains derived from one specimen sequenced in a study of tumor and adjacent non-tumor tissue in lung cancer. Three rounds of nested PCR, following a modified ARM-PCR protocol, produced the TCRbeta library. A single record per CDR3 protein comes from TCRdb applying MiXCR to the multiplex PCR reads. Of around 200,000 distinct CDR3 sequences listed, less than 80% are singletons. No cell sorting was done before RNA was extracted from the tissue. Sequencing input: lung tumor tissue. The receptors shown here come from a man aged 55 to 70 with non-small cell lung cancer.

Note on this clonotype: At one boundary the junction diverges from the germline segment, which might be a read error. The chain couples TRBV7-8 to TRBJ2-3; no clear D. Germline lookup yields CDR1 SGHVS and CDR2 FQNEAQ. The CDR3 extends over 13 amino acids. DNA for the CDR3: TGTGCCAGCACCCTCTACAAAAGGGATATGCAGTATTTT. Its protein product is CASTLYKRDMQYF.

A word on this clonotype: Compared with germline, one end of the junction differs, possibly owing to a read error. This chain connects TRBV12-3 or TRBV12-4 to TRBJ1-6; tentative D call: TRBD1 (5 bases). The CDR3 consists of 14 residues. The CDR3 loop reads CASSFTGGNSSLHF. The CDR3 DNA reads as TGTGCCAGCAGTTTTACGGGGGGTAATTCATCCCTCCACTTT.

There are many counts of this clonotype. The chain couples TRBV5-4 to TRBJ2-7, with TRBD2 matching 8 bases. The junction had 6 bases not matched to a gene; V was cut back by 4 bases and J by 0 bases. This CDR3 contains 15 residues. The germline CDR1 and CDR2 sequences are SGHNT and YYREEE (reference sequence). DNA for the CDR3: TGTGCCAGCAGCCCCCGGGAGGGGAGCTCCTACGAGCAGTACTTC. Protein product: CASSPREGSSYEQYF.

On this clonotype itself: No conserved phenylalanine or tryptophan ends this CDR3, so it is likely a read error. It is unclear where the CDR3 begins or ends on the DNA, so no DNA is shown, and the CDR3 is as TCRdb lists it. CDR3 loop: CASSLGQYYGHTS. This chain links TRBV11-2 with TRBJ1-2; TRBD1 is taken as the D call from the table, unchecked against the DNA. Germline-derived CDR1 and CDR2 are SGHAT and FQNNGV. The CDR3 spans 13 amino acids, including both terminal residues.

As concerns this clonotype: This clone may be a read error of a much larger clone one base away. The chain joins TRBV12-3 or TRBV12-4 to TRBJ2-2; no reliable D call. The CDR3 runs 13 residues. V lost 7 bases and J lost 7, with 13 bases in between. The CDR3 DNA sequence: TGTGCCAGCACTTCGATACAGTTCGGGGAGCTGTTTTTT. It is translated as CASTSIQFGELFF.

Worth noting for this clonotype: Given a much more abundant clone one base away, this may be a read error. The chain has TRBV12-3 or TRBV12-4 and TRBJ1-5; no clear D gene. The CDR3 has 14 amino acids. V lost 5 bases to trimming and J lost 7 bases, with 15 bases between them. This CDR3 is CASSRKSERQPQHF. Written as DNA, the CDR3 is TGTGCCAGCAGTAGGAAAAGCGAAAGGCAGCCCCAGCATTTT.

As concerns this clonotype: A much larger clone differs from this one at a single base, so this may be a read error. This sequence joins TRBV6-2 or TRBV6-3 and TRBJ2-7, with 12 bases matching TRBD2. Losses at the gene ends were 2 bases for V and 6 bases for J; bases not matched to a gene: 8. The germline CDR1 and CDR2 sequences are MNHEY and SVGEGT. The CDR3 runs 16 residues. CDR3 amino acids: CASSYGTSGPRSEQYF. CDR3 bases: TGTGCCAGCAGTTACGGGACTAGCGGGCCCAGGTCCGAGCAGTACTTC.

The chain combines TRBV19 with TRBJ1-1; unclear D gene. The germline V gene has CDR1 LNHDA and CDR2 SQIVND (reference sequence). The CDR3 is made up of 13 amino acids. Trimming removed 7 bases from V and 7 bases from J, with 16 bases in between. The CDR3: CASTIGLSIEAFF. Written as DNA, the CDR3 is TGTGCCAGTACTATCGGGCTGTCCATTGAAGCTTTCTTT.

This clonotype was seen at least ten times. This chain uses TRBV11-3 with TRBJ2-1; D is unclear. Germline CDR1 and CDR2: SGHNT and YENEEA. Trimming removed 5 bases at V and 8 bases at J, with 10 bases between. The CDR3 is made up of 12 amino acids. The CDR3 spells CASSRVIDEQFF. The CDR3 region has the DNA TGTGCCAGCAGCCGAGTGATTGATGAGCAGTTCTTC.

The chain uses TRBV5-1 and TRBJ2-1; D uncertain. CDR3 length equals 15 residues. Trimming pared 0 bases from V and 7 bases from J, leaving 14 bases between. The germline CDR1 and CDR2 sequences are SGHRS and YFSETQ. The CDR3 region is CASSLAFLAGNEQFF. CDR3 nucleotides: TGCGCCAGCAGCTTGGCCTTCCTGGCCGGAAATGAGCAGTTCTTC. Together with reference TRBV5-1 and TRBJ2-1, the CDR3 gives the full variable domain: KAGVTQTPRYLIKTRGQQVTLSCSPISGHRSVSWYQQTPGQGLQFLFEYFSETQRNKGNFPGRFSGRQFSNSRSEMNVSTLELGDSALYLCASSLAFLAGNEQFFGPGTRLTVL.